This T cell receptor beta chain was captured by sequencing in a study of cytomegalovirus exposure and HLA in healthy donors. Study results and caveats: By HLA locus, TCR association rates varied in a later analysis, with DRB1 showing the most and HLA-C the fewest. One variant, a missense change in DCLRE1C, was linked in a later analysis to TCR beta V- and J-gene trimming. In vitro checks showed that three CMV-associated chains really do target CMV antigens.

As regards this clone: Its antigen is undetermined.

Researchers ran the PCR with 60 Vbeta and 13 Jbeta primers. Authors' analysis steps: A later analysis tallied approximately 87 million unique TCR beta chains, approximately 10 million of them shared. Method: immunoSEQ multiplex PCR; TCRdb's copy keeps in-frame clones and lacks some. Clone size and the V and J calls come from that table; the DNA yielded D and trimming. The repertoire holds 200,000 to 250,000 clones, with roughly four fifths as singletons. The CDR3 covers 14 residues. Germline loops: CDR1 SGHNT, CDR2 YYREEE (reference sequence). The ends were cut back, 5 bases at V and 2 bases at J, with 11 bases in the middle.

The source is a girl aged 2 to 10 in good health and CMV-seronegative. Sequenced: PBMCs. The rearrangement links TRBV5-4 to TRBJ1-5; D gene uncertain. The CDR3 loop is CASSLTRGNQPQHF. CDR3 nucleotide sequence: TGTGCCAGCAGTCTTACGAGGGGCAATCAGCCCCAGCATTTT.